In this sample, the clone carrying this T cell receptor beta chain turned up a few times. The sample belongs to a study of control samples from healthy donors and cancer patients. Per germline, CDR1 MNHEY and CDR2 SVGAGI. The CDR3 sequence is 15 residues long. V was pared by 0 bases and J by 11 bases, with 16 bases between. Clones were sequenced by immunoSEQ multiplex PCR, and TCRdb holds only the in-frame ones, with some missing. The table has 110,000 to 150,000 clones, approximately 94% seen once. The sample was blood. This receptor was taken from a man in his forties in good health. This chain uses TRBV6-5 with TRBJ1-4, with D maybe TRBD1 (5 bases). As DNA, the CDR3 is TGTGCCAGCAGTTACTCAGCACAGGCAGGCTCGAAACTGTTTTTT. Amino acid sequence: CASSYSAQAGSKLFF.